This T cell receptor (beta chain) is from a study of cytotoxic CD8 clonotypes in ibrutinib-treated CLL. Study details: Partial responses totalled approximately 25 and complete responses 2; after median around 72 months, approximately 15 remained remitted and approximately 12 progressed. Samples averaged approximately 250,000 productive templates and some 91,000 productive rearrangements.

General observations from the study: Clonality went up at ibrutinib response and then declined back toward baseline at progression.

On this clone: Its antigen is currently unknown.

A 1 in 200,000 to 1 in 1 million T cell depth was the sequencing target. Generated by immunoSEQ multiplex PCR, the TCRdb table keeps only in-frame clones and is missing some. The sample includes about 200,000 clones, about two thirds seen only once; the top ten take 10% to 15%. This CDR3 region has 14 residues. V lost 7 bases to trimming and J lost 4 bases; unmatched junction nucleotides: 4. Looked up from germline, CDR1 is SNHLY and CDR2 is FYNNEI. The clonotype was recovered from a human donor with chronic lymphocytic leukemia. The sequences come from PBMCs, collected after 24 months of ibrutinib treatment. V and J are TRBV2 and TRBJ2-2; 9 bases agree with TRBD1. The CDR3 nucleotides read TGTGCCAGCATTATGGACAGGGGCACCGGGGAGCTGTTTTTT. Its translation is CASIMDRGTGELFF.